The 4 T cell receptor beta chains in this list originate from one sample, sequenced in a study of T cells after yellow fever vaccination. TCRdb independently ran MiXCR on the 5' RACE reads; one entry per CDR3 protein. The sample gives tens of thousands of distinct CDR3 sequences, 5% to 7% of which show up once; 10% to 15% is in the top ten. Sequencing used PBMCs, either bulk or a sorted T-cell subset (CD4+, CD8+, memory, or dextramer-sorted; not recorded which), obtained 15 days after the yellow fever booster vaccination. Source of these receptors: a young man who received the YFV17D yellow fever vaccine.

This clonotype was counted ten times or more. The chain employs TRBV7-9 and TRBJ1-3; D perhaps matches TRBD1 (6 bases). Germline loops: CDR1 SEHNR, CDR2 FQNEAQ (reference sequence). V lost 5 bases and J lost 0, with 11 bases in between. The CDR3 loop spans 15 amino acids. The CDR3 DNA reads TGTGCCAGCAGCCCCCAGGGGCTCTCTGGAAACACCATATATTTT. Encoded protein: CASSPQGLSGNTIYF.

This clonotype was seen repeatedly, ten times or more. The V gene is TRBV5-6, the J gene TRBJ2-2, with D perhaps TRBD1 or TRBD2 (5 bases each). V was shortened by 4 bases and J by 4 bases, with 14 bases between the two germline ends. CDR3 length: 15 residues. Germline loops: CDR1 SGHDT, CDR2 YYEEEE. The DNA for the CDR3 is TGTGCCAGCAGCCTCGGGGCTCTTCTCACCGGGGAGCTGTTTTTT. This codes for CASSLGALLTGELFF. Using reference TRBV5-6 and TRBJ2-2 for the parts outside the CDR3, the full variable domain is DAGVTQSPTHLIKTRGQQVTLRCSPKSGHDTVSWYQQALGQGPQFIFQYYEEEERQRGNFPDRFSGHQFPNYSSELNVNALLLGDSALYLCASSLGALLTGELFFGEGSRLTVL.

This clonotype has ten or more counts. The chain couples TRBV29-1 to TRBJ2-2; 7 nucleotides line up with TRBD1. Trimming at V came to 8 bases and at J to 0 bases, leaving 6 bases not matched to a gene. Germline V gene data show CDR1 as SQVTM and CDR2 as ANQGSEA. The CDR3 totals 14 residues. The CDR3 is CSIRQGANTGELFF. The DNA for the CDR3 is TGCAGCATCCGACAGGGAGCGAACACCGGGGAGCTGTTTTTT.

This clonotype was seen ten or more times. Here the CDR3 reads CASSARQYEQYF. Written as DNA, the CDR3 is TGTGCCAGCAGCGCCCGACAGTACGAGCAGTACTTC. The chain joins TRBV7-8 to TRBJ2-7; D may be TRBD1 (5 bases). The CDR3 spans 12 residues. The V end was cut by 5 bases, the J end by 4 bases, with 9 bases between. Germline CDR1 reads SGHVS; CDR2 reads FQNEAQ.